This T cell receptor (beta chain) was observed in a study of CD8 T cells in ankylosing spondylitis. The sample holds many counts of this clonotype. The antigen remains undetermined. With 5 bases removed from V and 0 bases from J, the gap between germline ends came to 19 bases. The CDR3 is made up of 18 amino acids. Germline CDR1 and CDR2: MDHEN and SYDVKM. Findings and limits, study-wide: Blood from ankylosing spondylitis patients appeared to carry a characteristic roughly 8-variant TCR beta motif. Earlier studies detected some motif variants in reactive arthritis synovial fluid and blood. The authors reported significant enrichment of disease-linked clones in matched ankylosing spondylitis synovial fluid.

5'-RACE, quantitative and with molecular barcodes, yielded the TCR beta libraries. Each CDR3 protein gets one entry after TCRdb re-called the 5' RACE reads with MiXCR. Of 100,000 to 150,000 distinct CDR3 sequences listed, around 7% are singletons. The genes are TRBV28 and TRBJ2-2; D not resolved. The sample comprised blood, either unsorted or a sorted T cell fraction (not recorded which). The sequence derives from a male donor with ankylosing spondylitis or in good health (not recorded which). The CDR3 spells CASSGYPGLHPNTGELFF. The DNA of the CDR3 is TGTGCCAGCAGTGGGTACCCCGGGTTACACCCGAACACCGGGGAGCTGTTTTTT. The full variable domain, completed using reference TRBV28 and TRBJ2-2, is DVKVTQSSRYLVKRTGEKVFLECVQDMDHENMFWYRQDPGLGLRLIYFSYDVKMKEKGDIPEGYSVSREKKERFSLILESASTNQTSMYLCASSGYPGLHPNTGELFFGEGSRLTVL.